Below, 10 T cell receptor beta chains from the same sample are listed, as sequenced in a study of cytomegalovirus exposure and HLA in healthy donors. Primers included in the PCR were 60 Vbeta and 13 Jbeta primers. Generated by immunoSEQ multiplex PCR, the TCRdb table keeps only in-frame clones and is missing some. The sample contains some 150,000 clones, almost 80% of which appear only once. Sequencing was carried out using PBMCs. These receptors all come from a woman aged 45-65 years in good health and CMV-seronegative.

The chain links TRBV5-1 to TRBJ2-3; 9 positions match TRBD2. Germline CDR1 is SGHRS and CDR2 is YFSETQ. Losses at the gene ends were 4 bases for V and 4 bases for J; bases not matched to a gene: 7. This CDR3 has 15 amino acids. CDR3 sequence reads: CASSPGLATSDTQYF. CDR3 in DNA: TGCGCCAGCAGCCCGGGACTAGCCACTTCAGATACGCAGTATTTT.

This clone has a handful of counts. This chain links TRBV25-1 with TRBJ1-2, with no clear D. In germline, CDR1 is MGHDK, CDR2 SYGVNS. The CDR3 sequence is 13 residues long. V gave up 2 bases and J gave up 2 bases, with 6 bases separating them. CDR3 sequence reads: CASSEPGNYGYTF. CDR3 sequence (DNA): TGTGCCAGCAGTGAACCAGGAAACTATGGCTACACCTTC.

With respect to this clone: Germline is not matched at one junction end, which may reflect a read error. This chain uses TRBV29-1 with TRBJ1-4; 7 nucleotides line up with TRBD1. This CDR3 spans 12 amino acids. Germline V CDR1 and CDR2: SQVTM, ANQGSEA. This CDR3 is CSVEGTAEKLFF. DNA of the CDR3: TGCAGCGTCGAAGGGACAGCAGAAAAACTGTTTTTT.

The chain has TRBV5-1 and TRBJ2-2; 11 bases are a match to TRBD2. The CDR3 is 16 amino acids. CDR1 is SGHRS, CDR2 YFSETQ, per germline. V shed 0 bases, J shed 6 bases, and the junction held 4 bases outside the gene matches. In DNA form, the CDR3 reads TGCGCCAGCAGCTTGGAGGGACTAGCGGCAGCCGGGGAGCTGTTTTTT. The encoded protein is CASSLEGLAAAGELFF. The whole variable domain, filled in from reference TRBV5-1 and TRBJ2-2, reads KAGVTQTPRYLIKTRGQQVTLSCSPISGHRSVSWYQQTPGQGLQFLFEYFSETQRNKGNFPGRFSGRQFSNSRSEMNVSTLELGDSALYLCASSLEGLAAAGELFFGEGSRLTVL.

This chain uses TRBV2 with TRBJ2-5, with TRBD1 as a possible D gene (6 bases). This CDR3 has 14 residues. CDR1 and CDR2 (germline): SNHLY, FYNNEI. The ends were cut back, 10 bases at V and 0 bases at J, with 15 bases in the middle. CDR3 nucleotides: TGTGCCACGAAAGGACAGCCGTACCAAGAGACCCAGTACTTC. This sequence encodes CATKGQPYQETQYF.

The table lists this clone with a few counts. The rearrangement links TRBV7-9 to TRBJ2-7; D remains unclear. From germline, CDR1 is SEHNR and CDR2 FQNEAQ (reference sequence). Deletions cut 5 bases from V and 2 bases from J, with 10 bases between. The CDR3 is made up of 13 amino acids. In nucleotides, the CDR3 is TGTGCCAGCAGCAACGCGATTACCTACGAGCAGTACTTC. This encodes CASSNAITYEQYF. The variable domain in full, completed from reference TRBV7-9 and TRBJ2-7, reads DTGVSQNPRHKITKRGQNVTFRCDPISEHNRLYWYRQTLGQGPEFLTYFQNEAQLEKSRLLSDRFSAERPKGSFSTLEIQRTEQGDSAMYLCASSNAITYEQYFGPGTRLTVT.

As DNA, the CDR3 is TGTGCCAGCAGTTACGTGGCAGGCACTTACGGCTACACCTTC. Encoded protein: CASSYVAGTYGYTF. This chain links TRBV6-6 with TRBJ1-2; no reliable D call. CDR1 and CDR2 from the germline V gene are MNHNY and SVGAGI (reference sequence). There are 14 residues in the CDR3. Between the trimmed V and J ends, which lost 2 bases and 8 bases, there was a span of 15 bases.

This chain connects TRBV7-2 to TRBJ1-2; 9 bases map to TRBD1. Per germline, CDR1 SGHTA and CDR2 FQGNSA. V lost 1 base to trimming and J lost 8 bases; unmatched junction nucleotides: 5. The CDR3 is made up of 14 amino acids. CDR3 DNA sequence: TGTGCCAGCAGCTTAGAACAGGGGGCGCGGGGCTACACCTTC. Its translation: CASSLEQGARGYTF.

The chain employs TRBV27 and TRBJ2-3; D not certain. The germline CDR1 and CDR2 sequences are MNHEY and SMNVEV (reference sequence). CDR3 size: 15 residues. Trimming took off 5 bases at V and 0 bases at J, with 12 bases between the two ends. This CDR3 is CASSTRIVSTDTQYF. CDR3 nucleotide sequence: TGTGCCAGCAGTACCAGGATTGTAAGCACAGATACGCAGTATTTT.

This clone was counted a single time. V and J are TRBV27 and TRBJ2-7; the D gene is possibly TRBD2 (6 bases). CDR3 length: 17 amino acids. Germline CDR1 MNHEY, CDR2 SMNVEV (reference sequence). V shed 5 bases and J shed 0 bases, with 20 bases lying between them. This CDR3 is CASSAPRLVAYSYEQYF. CDR3 DNA sequence: TGTGCCAGCAGTGCCCCCCGACTAGTAGCCTACTCCTACGAGCAGTACTTC.